This T cell receptor (beta chain) was sequenced in a study of shared clonotypes between healthy human individuals (dated by TCRdb to about 2020). For the wider study: Three men and a couple of women, aged 18 to 49 years, made up the cohort. Per donor, three plates each were used for CD4 naive and CD4 memory, two for CD8 naive, and one for CD8 memory. To estimate repertoire size and how much clonotypes are shared between individuals, the study performed deep sequencing of blood TCR repertoires from roughly five healthy adults. Different laboratories and diverse techniques were used to prepare libraries and sequence TCR repertoires, to increase sequencing depth and limit assay-specific biases. Per donor, leukapheresis produced somewhere between about 0.94 and 9 billion PBMCs. What the authors observed across the whole study: Sharing across a few donors was observed for around 5% of naive CD4, about 3.2% of naive CD8, around 2.5% of memory CD4, and around 0.4% of memory CD8 clonotypes. Higher generation probabilities were observed for clonotypes shared by all four sorted-subset donors than for non-shared clonotypes. Even with the large sequencing depth, rarefaction of the sorted-subset datasets indicated that sequencing was incomplete. Pairwise subsampling led to the expectation that sequencing depth would affect the degree of clonotype sharing among donors. Sampling was limited to blood, and TCR repertoires in tissue likely differ from TCR repertoires in blood. The genetic and exposure-history diversity represented was limited by the small number of donors. Naive subsets generally had larger estimated clonotype richness than memory subsets.

Including the terminal cysteine and phenylalanine, the CDR3 comprises 17 residues. Just the 51-base CDR3 DNA is kept, in frame starting at base 1. V loses 3 bases, J loses 1 base, and the germline ends lie 18 bases apart. Based on the germline V gene, the CDR1 and CDR2 sequences are MDHEN and SYDVKM. Concerning this clone: Its specific antigen is unknown. There are no base qualities to consult, and no much larger clone falls within one base.

CD8 naive samples were obtained by positive selection for CCR7 among CD45RO-negative cells, yielding a CD45RA+CCR7+ population from which TemRA cells were excluded. The donors were healthy, HIV-negative adults who had no recently reported acute infections or vaccinations. Every donor was a Caucasian adult living in Nashville, Tennessee, USA. Blood was collected by leukapheresis, and PBMCs were isolated by Ficoll-Histopaque density gradient centrifugation and then cryopreserved in liquid nitrogen vapor phase. Analytical flow cytometry was used to check the purity and quantity of every magnetically sorted T cell population. Each sorted fraction had its genomic DNA isolated and then quantified by UV absorbance on a Nanodrop 2000c. TCR CDR3 regions were amplified from genomic DNA by multiplex PCR using the deep immunoSEQ assay. Extracted genomic DNA from each cell subset was spread evenly across all wells of several immunoSEQ 96-well plates, with each plate serving as a replicate. For sorted subsets, each replicate PCR was loaded with 200 ng genomic DNA, equivalent to 32,000 or so T cell genomes. The purified libraries were quantified using a Qubit 3.0 fluorometer, sized with a Bioanalyzer 2100, and then quantified again using the KAPA Library Quantification kit. Every immunoSEQ 96-well plate was sequenced on a separate single-read 150-cycle Illumina NextSeq 550 flow cell. Processing in the source paper ran as follows. Because the immunoSEQ output included only junctional sequences and no quality scores, the filtering could not be the same as the filtering used for full-length reads. Sequences were annotated with PyIR, a Python wrapper for IgBLAST v1.9, and V/J genes and CDR3 were assigned using IMGT germline references. Reads were removed for weak V/J assignments (E-value above 1e-6), missing CDR3, stop codons, out-of-frame junctions, or ambiguous translated residues. V3J clonotypes were defined as sequences sharing an identical inferred V gene, J gene, and CDR3 amino acid sequence. The percentage overlap between two repertoires was calculated by dividing the number of shared unique clonotypes by the size of the smaller repertoire. Repertoire richness was assessed with RTK rarefaction, the Chao1 estimator, and Recon v2.1 estimates of unobserved clonotypes. Generation probabilities were computed with OLGA for all TCRbeta clonotypes obtained by the gDNA method from several donors. In TCRdb, the immuneACCESS table is reduced to in-frame sequences with V and J assigned. These tables do not hold every clone; where another copy was compared, an unresolved V gene accounts for under half, and the others remain unexplained. V, J and clone size are those of that table, while D and trimming were read from the DNA. A total of 550,000 to 650,000 clones appear in this sample, 95% to 96% of them only once. Of the sample, about 0.11% falls within the top ten clones.

Source material: naive CD8+ T cells sorted from blood. The cell subset or site tag for this specimen amounts to: CD45RA+CCR7+. This receptor was identified in a woman in her thirties in good health. The rearrangement joined TRBV28 to TRBJ1-2; the D segment could be TRBD1, given 5 matching bases. CDR3 region: CASSFGDSDTLNYGYTF. The nucleotide sequence is TGTGCCAGCAGTTTCGGAGACAGCGATACCCTTAACTATGGCTACACCTTC.